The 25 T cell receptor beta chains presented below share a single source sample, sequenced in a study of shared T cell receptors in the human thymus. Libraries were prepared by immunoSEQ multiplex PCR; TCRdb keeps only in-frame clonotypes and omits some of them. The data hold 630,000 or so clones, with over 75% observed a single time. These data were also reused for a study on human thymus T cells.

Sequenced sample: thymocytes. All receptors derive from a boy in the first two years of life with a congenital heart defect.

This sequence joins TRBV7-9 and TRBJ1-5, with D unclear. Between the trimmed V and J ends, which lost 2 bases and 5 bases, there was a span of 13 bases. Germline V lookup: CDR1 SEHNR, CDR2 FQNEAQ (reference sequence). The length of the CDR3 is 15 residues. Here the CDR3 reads CASSLHTGIYQPQHF. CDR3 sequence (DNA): TGTGCCAGCAGCTTACACACGGGGATCTATCAGCCCCAGCATTTT.

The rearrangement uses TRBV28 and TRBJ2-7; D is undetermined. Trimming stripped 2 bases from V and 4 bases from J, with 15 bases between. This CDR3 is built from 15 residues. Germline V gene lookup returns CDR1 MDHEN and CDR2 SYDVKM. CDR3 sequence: CASSLTAGQAYEQYF. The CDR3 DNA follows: TGTGCCAGCAGTTTAACGGCAGGCCAGGCTTACGAGCAGTACTTC.

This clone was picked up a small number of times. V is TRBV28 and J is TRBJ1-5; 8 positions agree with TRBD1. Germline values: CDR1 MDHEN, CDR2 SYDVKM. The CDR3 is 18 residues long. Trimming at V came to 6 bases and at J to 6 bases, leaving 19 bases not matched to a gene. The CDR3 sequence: CASRQSRRRGRVGQPQHF. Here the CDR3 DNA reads TGTGCCAGCAGACAGAGCCGCCGCAGGGGGCGCGTTGGTCAGCCCCAGCATTTT.

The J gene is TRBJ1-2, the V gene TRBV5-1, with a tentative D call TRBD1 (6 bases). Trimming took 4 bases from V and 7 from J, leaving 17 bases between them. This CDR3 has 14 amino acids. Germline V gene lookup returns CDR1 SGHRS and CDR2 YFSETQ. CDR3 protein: CASSAIQGRTGYTF. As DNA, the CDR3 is TGCGCCAGCAGCGCAATACAGGGTCGCACTGGCTACACCTTC.

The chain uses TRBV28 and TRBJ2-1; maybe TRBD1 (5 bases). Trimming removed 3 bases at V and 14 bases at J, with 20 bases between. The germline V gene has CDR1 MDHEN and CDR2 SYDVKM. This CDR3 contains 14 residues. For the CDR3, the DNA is TGTGCCAGCAGTTTTCCCCGTGACAGATCAGCAGAGTTCTTC. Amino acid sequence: CASSFPRDRSAEFF.

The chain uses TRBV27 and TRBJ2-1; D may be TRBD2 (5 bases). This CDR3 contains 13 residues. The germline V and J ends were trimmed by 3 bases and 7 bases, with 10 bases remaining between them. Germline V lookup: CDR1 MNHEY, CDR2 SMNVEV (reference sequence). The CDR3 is CASSFPGLNEQFF. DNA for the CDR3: TGTGCCAGCAGTTTCCCAGGACTTAATGAGCAGTTCTTC.

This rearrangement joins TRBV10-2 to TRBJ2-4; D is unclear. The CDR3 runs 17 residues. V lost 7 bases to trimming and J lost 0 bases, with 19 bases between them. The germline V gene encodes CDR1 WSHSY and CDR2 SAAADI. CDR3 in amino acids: CASITAGRRLAKNIQYF. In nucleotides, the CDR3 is TGCGCCAGCATCACGGCTGGCCGAAGACTAGCCAAAAACATTCAGTACTTC.

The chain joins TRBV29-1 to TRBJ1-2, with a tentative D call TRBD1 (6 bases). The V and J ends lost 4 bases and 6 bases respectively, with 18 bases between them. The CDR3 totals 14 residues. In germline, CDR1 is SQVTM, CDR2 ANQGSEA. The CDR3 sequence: CSVGVQGNFDGYTF. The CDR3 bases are TGCAGCGTTGGTGTACAGGGTAATTTTGATGGCTACACCTTC.

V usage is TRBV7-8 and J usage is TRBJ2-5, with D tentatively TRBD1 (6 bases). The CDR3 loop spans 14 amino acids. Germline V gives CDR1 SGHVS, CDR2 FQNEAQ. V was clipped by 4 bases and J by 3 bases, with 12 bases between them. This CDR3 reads CASSSSRTEETQYF. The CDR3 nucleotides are TGTGCCAGCAGCTCTTCTCGGACAGAAGAGACCCAGTACTTC.

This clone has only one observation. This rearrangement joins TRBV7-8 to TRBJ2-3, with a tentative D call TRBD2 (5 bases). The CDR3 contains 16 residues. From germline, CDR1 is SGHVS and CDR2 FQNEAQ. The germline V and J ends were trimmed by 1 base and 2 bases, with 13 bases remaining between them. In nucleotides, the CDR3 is TGTGCCAGCAGCTTAGTTCGACGGGATATCACAGATACGCAGTATTTT. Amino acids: CASSLVRRDITDTQYF.

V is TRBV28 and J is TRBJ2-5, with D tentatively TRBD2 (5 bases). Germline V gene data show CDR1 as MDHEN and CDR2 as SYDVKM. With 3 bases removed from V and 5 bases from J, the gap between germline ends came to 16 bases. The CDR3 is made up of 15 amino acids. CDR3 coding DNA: TGTGCCAGCAGTTTCCCGACGGGAAGGAAGGAGACCCAGTACTTC. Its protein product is CASSFPTGRKETQYF. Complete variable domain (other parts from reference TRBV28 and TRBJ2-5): DVKVTQSSRYLVKRTGEKVFLECVQDMDHENMFWYRQDPGLGLRLIYFSYDVKMKEKGDIPEGYSVSREKKERFSLILESASTNQTSMYLCASSFPTGRKETQYFGPGTRLLVL.

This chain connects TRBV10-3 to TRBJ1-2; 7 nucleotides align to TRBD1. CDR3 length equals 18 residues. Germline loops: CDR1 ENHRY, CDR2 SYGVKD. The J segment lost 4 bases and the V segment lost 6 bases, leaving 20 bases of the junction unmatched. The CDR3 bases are TGTGCCATCAGCGAGCCCCGACAGGGTTTACCTCCTTTCTATGGCTACACCTTC. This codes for CAISEPRQGLPPFYGYTF.

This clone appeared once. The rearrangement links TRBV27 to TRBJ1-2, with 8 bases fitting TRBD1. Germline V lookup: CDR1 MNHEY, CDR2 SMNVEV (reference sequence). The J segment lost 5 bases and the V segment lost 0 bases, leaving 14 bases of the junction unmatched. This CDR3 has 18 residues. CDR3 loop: CASSLSSLYRQGTYGYTF. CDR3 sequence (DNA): TGTGCCAGCAGTTTATCCTCTCTATACAGACAGGGGACGTATGGCTACACCTTC.

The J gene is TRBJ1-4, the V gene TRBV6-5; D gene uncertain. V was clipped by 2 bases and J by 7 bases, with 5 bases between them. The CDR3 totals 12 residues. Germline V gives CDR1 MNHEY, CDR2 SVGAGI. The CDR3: CASSYTGEKLFF. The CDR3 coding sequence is TGTGCCAGCAGTTACACCGGTGAAAAACTGTTTTTT.

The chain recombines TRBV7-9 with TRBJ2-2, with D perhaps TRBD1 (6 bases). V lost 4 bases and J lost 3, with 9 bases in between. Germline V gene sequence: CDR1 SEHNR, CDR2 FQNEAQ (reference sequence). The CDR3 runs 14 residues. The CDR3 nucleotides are TGTGCCAGCAGCTGGGGGCCGGACACCGGGGAGCTGTTTTTT. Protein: CASSWGPDTGELFF.

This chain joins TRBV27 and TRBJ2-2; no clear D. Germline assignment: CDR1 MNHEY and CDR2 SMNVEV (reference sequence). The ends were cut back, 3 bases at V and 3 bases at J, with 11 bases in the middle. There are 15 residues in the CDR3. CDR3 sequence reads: CASSFSGRYTGELFF. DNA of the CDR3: TGTGCCAGCAGTTTTTCAGGCAGATACACCGGGGAGCTGTTTTTT.

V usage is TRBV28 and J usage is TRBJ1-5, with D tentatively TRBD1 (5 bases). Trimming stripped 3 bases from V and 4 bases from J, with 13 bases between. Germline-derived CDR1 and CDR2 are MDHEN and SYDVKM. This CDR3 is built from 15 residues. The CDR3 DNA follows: TGTGCCAGCAGTTTCCAGGGTGACGAAAATCAGCCCCAGCATTTT. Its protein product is CASSFQGDENQPQHF.

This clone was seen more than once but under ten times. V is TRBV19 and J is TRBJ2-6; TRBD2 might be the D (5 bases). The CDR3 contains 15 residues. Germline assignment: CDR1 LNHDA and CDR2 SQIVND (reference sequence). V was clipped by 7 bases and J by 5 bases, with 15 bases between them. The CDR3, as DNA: TGTGCCAGTACCCGGGATTCGTGTAGGGCCAACGTCCTGACTTTC. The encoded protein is CASTRDSCRANVLTF.

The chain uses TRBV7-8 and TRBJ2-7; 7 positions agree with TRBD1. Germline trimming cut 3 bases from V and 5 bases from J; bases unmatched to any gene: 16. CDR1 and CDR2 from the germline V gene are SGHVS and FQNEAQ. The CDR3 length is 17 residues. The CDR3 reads CASSFPDRFNTVHEQYF. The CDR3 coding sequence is TGTGCCAGCAGCTTCCCGGACAGGTTTAATACAGTCCACGAGCAGTACTTC.

The CDR3 region has the DNA TGTGCCAGCGGGGACGACAGGGGGCTAAGAGACAATGAGCAGTTCTTC. Protein: CASGDDRGLRDNEQFF. V is TRBV27 and J is TRBJ2-1; 10 bases match TRBD1. The germline CDR1 and CDR2 sequences are MNHEY and SMNVEV (reference sequence). CDR3 length equals 16 residues. Trimming at V came to 8 bases and at J to 5 bases, leaving 12 bases not matched to a gene.

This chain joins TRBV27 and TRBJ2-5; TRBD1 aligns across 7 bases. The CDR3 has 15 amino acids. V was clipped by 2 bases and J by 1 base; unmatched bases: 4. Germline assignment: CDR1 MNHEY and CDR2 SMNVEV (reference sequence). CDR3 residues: CASSLKRGPQETQYF. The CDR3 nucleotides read TGTGCCAGCAGTTTAAAGAGGGGGCCCCAAGAGACCCAGTACTTC.

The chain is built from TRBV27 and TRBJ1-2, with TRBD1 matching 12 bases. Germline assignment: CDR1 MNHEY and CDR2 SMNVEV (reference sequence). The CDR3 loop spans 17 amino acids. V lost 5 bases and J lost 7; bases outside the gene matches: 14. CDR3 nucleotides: TGTGCCAGCAGTGAAACCGGGACAGGGGGCAGGTCTCGTGGCTACACCTTC. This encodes CASSETGTGGRSRGYTF.

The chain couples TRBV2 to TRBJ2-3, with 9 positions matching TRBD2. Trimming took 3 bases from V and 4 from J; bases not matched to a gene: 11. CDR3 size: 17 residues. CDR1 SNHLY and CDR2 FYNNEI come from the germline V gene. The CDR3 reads CASSDQLAGRFADTQYF. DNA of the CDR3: TGTGCCAGCAGTGATCAGCTAGCGGGACGATTTGCAGATACGCAGTATTTT.

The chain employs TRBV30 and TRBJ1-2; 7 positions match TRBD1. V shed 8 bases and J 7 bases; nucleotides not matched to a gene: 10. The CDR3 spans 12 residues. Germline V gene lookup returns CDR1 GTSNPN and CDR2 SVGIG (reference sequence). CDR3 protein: CAGPGGPAGYTF. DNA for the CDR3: TGTGCCGGCCCAGGGGGGCCGGCTGGCTACACCTTC.

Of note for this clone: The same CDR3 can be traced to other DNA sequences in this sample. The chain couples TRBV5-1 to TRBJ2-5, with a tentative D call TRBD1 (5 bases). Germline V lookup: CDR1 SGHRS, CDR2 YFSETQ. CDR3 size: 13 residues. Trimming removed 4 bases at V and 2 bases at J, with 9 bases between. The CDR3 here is CASSRGQQETQYF. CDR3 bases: TGCGCCAGCAGCAGGGGTCAACAAGAGACCCAGTACTTC. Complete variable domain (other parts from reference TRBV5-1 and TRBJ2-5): KAGVTQTPRYLIKTRGQQVTLSCSPISGHRSVSWYQQTPGQGLQFLFEYFSETQRNKGNFPGRFSGRQFSNSRSEMNVSTLELGDSALYLCASSRGQQETQYFGPGTRLLVL.